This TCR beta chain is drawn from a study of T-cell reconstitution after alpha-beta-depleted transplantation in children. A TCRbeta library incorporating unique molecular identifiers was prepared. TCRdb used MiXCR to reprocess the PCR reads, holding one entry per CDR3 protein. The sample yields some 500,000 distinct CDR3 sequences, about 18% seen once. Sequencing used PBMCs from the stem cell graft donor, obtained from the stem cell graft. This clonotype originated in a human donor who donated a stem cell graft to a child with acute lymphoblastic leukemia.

This CDR3 is CAIDRDFKYNEQFF. In nucleotides, the CDR3 is TGTGCCATCGACCGGGACTTTAAGTACAATGAGCAGTTCTTC. The rearrangement links TRBV12-3 or TRBV12-4 to TRBJ2-1; tentative D call: TRBD2 (6 bases). V was clipped by 10 bases and J by 4 bases, with 17 bases between them. This CDR3 is 14 amino acids long.